This T cell receptor beta chain comes out of a study of T cell responses to AZD1222 COVID-19 vaccine. Concerning this clone: The antigen is not known.

The V and J ends lost 4 bases and 9 bases respectively, with 23 bases between them. This CDR3 contains 16 residues. Germline V lookup: CDR1 SGDLS, CDR2 YYNGEE. Pooling of second doses given at about 4 or about 12 weeks was done. The study's findings and limits: None of the repertoires were sampled until the peak T cell response had passed. The donors showed a predominance of white British ancestry and of females, with possible underestimation of clonal diversity.

Sequencing was performed with immunoSEQ multiplex PCR; in TCRdb, only in-frame clones are kept and a portion is missing. This sample yields tens of thousands of clones, of which about 90% are seen a single time; 6.5% to 8.5% belongs to the top ten. The starting material was peripheral blood, obtained 28 days after the second AZD1222 dose. The V gene is TRBV9, the J gene TRBJ2-1; possibly TRBD1 or TRBD2 for D (6 bases each). The clonotype was recovered from an adult who received the AZD1222 COVID-19 vaccine. The CDR3 loop reads CASSPEGVVGGLEQFF. Written as DNA, the CDR3 is TGTGCCAGCAGCCCAGAGGGGGTCGTGGGGGGTCTTGAGCAGTTCTTC.